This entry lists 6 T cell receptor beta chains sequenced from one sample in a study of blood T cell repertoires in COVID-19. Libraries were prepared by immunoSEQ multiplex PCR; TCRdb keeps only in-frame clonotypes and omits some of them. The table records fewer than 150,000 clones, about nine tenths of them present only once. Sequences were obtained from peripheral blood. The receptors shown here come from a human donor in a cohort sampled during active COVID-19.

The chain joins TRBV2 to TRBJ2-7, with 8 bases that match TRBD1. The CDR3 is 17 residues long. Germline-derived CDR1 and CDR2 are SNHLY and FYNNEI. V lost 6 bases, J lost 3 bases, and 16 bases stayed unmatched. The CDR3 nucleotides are TGTGCCAGCAGCCGGGACAGGCCACTGTTAAGTGGCTACGAGCAGTACTTC. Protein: CASSRDRPLLSGYEQYF.

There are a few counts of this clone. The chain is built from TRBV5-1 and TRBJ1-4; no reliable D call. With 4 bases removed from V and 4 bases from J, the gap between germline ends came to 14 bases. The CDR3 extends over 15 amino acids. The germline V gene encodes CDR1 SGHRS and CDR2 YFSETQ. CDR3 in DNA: TGCGCCAGCAGCCCGGGAGGACGGATTAATGAAAAACTGTTTTTT. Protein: CASSPGGRINEKLFF.

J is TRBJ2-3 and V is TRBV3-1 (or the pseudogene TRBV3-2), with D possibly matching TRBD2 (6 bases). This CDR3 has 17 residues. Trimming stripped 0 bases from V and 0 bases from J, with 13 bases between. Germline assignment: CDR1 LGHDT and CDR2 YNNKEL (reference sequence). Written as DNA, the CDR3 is TGTGCCAGCAGCCAAGAATGGGTCGCGGGAAGCACAGATACGCAGTATTTT. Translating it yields CASSQEWVAGSTDTQYF.

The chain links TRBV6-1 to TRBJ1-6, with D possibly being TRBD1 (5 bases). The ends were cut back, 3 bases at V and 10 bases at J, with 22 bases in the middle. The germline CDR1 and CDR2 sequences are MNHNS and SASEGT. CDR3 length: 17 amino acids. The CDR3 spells CASSDGPFGQGHSPLHF. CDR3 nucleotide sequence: TGTGCCAGCAGTGACGGTCCGTTTGGGCAGGGCCACTCACCCCTCCACTTT.

The CDR3 DNA reads TGTGCCAGCAGCTTTGGCGGGGGGGGCTACGAGCAGTACTTC. It is translated as CASSFGGGGYEQYF. The chain combines TRBV5-8 with TRBJ2-7; TRBD2 aligns across 9 bases. The V and J ends lost 2 bases and 3 bases, in that order; junction bases with no gene match: 3. The CDR3 spans 14 residues. CDR1 SGHTS and CDR2 YDEGEE come from the germline V gene. Combining the CDR3 with reference TRBV5-8 and TRBJ2-7 gives the whole variable domain EAGVTQSPTHLIKTRGQQATLRCSPISGHTSVYWYQQALGLGLQFLLWYDEGEERNRGNFPPRFSGRQFPNYSSELNVNALELEDSALYLCASSFGGGGYEQYFGPGTRLTVT.

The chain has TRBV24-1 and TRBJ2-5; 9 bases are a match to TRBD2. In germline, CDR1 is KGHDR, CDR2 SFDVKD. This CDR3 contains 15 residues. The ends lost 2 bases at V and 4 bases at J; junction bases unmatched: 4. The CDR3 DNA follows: TGTGCCACCAGTGATTCGGCGGGAGGGTTAGAGACCCAGTACTTC. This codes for CATSDSAGGLETQYF.